The TCR beta chain under discussion was sequenced for a study of T cells in pancreatic ductal adenocarcinoma. The CDR3 is 13 amino acids. The germline gives CDR1 SGHRS, CDR2 YFSETQ. The V and J ends lost 5 bases and 6 bases respectively, with 13 bases between them. Produced via immunoSEQ multiplex PCR; TCRdb's table is partial and in-frame only. Of around 94,000 clones in the sample, around 96% were seen once. The selected patients with pancreatic ductal adenocarcinoma had surgery but no neoadjuvant therapy. Sample: PBMCs. The V call is TRBV5-1, the J call TRBJ2-3; D is possibly TRBD1 (5 bases). The receptor comes from a human donor with pancreatic ductal adenocarcinoma. The CDR3 DNA follows: TGCGCCAGCAGAAGGGGTTCAGGTGATACGCAGTATTTT. The encoded protein is CASRRGSGDTQYF.